These 21 T cell receptor beta chains were all obtained from the same sample, sequenced in a study of shared clonotypes between healthy human individuals. Clones were sequenced by immunoSEQ multiplex PCR, and TCRdb holds only the in-frame ones, with some missing. This table has about 1.1 million clones, roughly 80% appearing once. The sample comprised memory CD4+ T cells from PBMCs. Subset specified: CD45RA-negative fraction. These TCRs come from a man aged 18 to 35 in good health. Some clones in this sample may be carry-over from other donors' samples.

The V and J genes are TRBV11-2 and TRBJ2-7, with D uncertain. From germline, CDR1 is SGHAT and CDR2 FQNNGV. V shed 2 bases and J shed 2 bases, with 7 bases lying between them. CDR3 size: 13 residues. The CDR3 spells CASSLSWPYEQYF. CDR3 in DNA: TGTGCCAGCAGCTTATCGTGGCCCTACGAGCAGTACTTC.

Details on this clone: The sample carries other DNA sequences with the same CDR3. The chain is built from TRBV20-1 and TRBJ2-1; D remains ambiguous. Between the trimmed V and J ends, which lost 5 bases and 3 bases, there was a span of 5 bases. CDR1 and CDR2 from the germline V gene are DFQATT and SNEGSKA (reference sequence). The CDR3 is 11 residues long. DNA of the CDR3: TGCAGTGCTCCGGGCTACAATGAGCAGTTCTTC. It specifies CSAPGYNEQFF.

CDR3 nucleotides: TGTGCCAGCTCACCGCCCGGGTCGGGAAACACCATATATTTT. This gives the protein CASSPPGSGNTIYF. The J gene is TRBJ1-3, the V gene TRBV18; no clear D gene. Germline V CDR1 and CDR2: KGHSH, LQKENI. CDR3 length equals 14 residues. V shed 3 bases and J shed 4 bases, with 10 bases lying between them.

This clone showed up just a few times. The rearrangement joins TRBV29-1 to TRBJ1-4; the D is unclear. This CDR3 region has 13 residues. Between the trimmed V and J ends, which lost 3 bases and 6 bases, there was a span of 11 bases. CDR1 and CDR2 (germline): SQVTM, ANQGSEA. The CDR3 DNA sequence: TGCAGCGTTGATAACGGCGGTGATGAAAAACTGTTTTTT. Residues: CSVDNGGDEKLFF.

The count of this clone is one. Written as DNA, the CDR3 is TGTGCCAGCAGTTTGGTGGCTAGCGGGAGGTCGATGGTCGGGGAGCTGTTTTTT. It specifies CASSLVASGRSMVGELFF. The chain couples TRBV28 to TRBJ2-2; the match to TRBD2 covers 11 bases. CDR3 length equals 18 residues. CDR1 is MDHEN and CDR2 is SYDVKM in the germline V gene. With V trimmed by 3 bases and J by 7 bases, 13 bases remained unmatched.

This clone occurred a few times. The V gene is TRBV9, the J gene TRBJ1-4; D is unresolved. This CDR3 is 15 amino acids long. Germline V gene lookup returns CDR1 SGDLS and CDR2 YYNGEE. The germline V and J ends were trimmed by 3 bases and 4 bases, with 13 bases remaining between them. CDR3 nucleotides: TGTGCCAGCAGCGGATCGCAACAGCGTAATGAAAAACTGTTTTTT. Translating it yields CASSGSQQRNEKLFF.

CDR3 DNA sequence: TGTGCCAGCAGTTTATCCCTAACCCCCCGGACAGGGGCCAACTATGGCTACACCTTC. As protein: CASSLSLTPRTGANYGYTF. The J gene is TRBJ1-2, the V gene TRBV28; TRBD1 matches 9 bases. The junction had 14 bases not matched to a gene; V was cut back by 1 base and J by 2 bases. Germline V gives CDR1 MDHEN, CDR2 SYDVKM. The CDR3 sequence is 19 residues long.

With respect to this clone: The same CDR3 also results from other DNA sequences found in this sample. V gene TRBV29-1 combines with J gene TRBJ2-7; the match to TRBD1 covers 10 bases. The V gene end was trimmed by 4 bases and the J gene end by 1 base; junction bases not matched to a gene: 4. There are 14 residues in the CDR3. Looked up from germline, CDR1 is SQVTM and CDR2 is ANQGSEA. The CDR3 region has the DNA TGCAGCGTTGCCAGGGACAGGGGATCCTACGAGCAGTACTTC. Protein product: CSVARDRGSYEQYF.

In regard to this clone: The same CDR3 can be traced to other DNA sequences in this sample. V is TRBV4-1 and J is TRBJ1-3; no clear D. Germline V gene lookup returns CDR1 MGHRA and CDR2 YSYEKL. The CDR3 loop spans 15 amino acids. V lost 1 base and J 0 bases, leaving 7 bases between the germline ends. The DNA of the CDR3 is TGCGCCAGCAGCCAAGCCAGCCACTCTGGAAACACCATATATTTT. This sequence encodes CASSQASHSGNTIYF.

Concerning this clone itself: One end of the junction fails to match germline, which may point to a read error. The CDR3 is CASSEYEGAREPFF. CDR3 DNA: TGTGCCAGCAGTGAATATGAGGGGGCCCGGGAGCCGTTTTTT. The gene calls are TRBV25-1 and TRBJ2-2; D possibly corresponds to TRBD1 (7 bases). CDR3 length: 14 residues. Germline lookup yields CDR1 MGHDK and CDR2 SYGVNS.

V usage is TRBV18 and J usage is TRBJ2-7, with TRBD1 matching 10 bases. The CDR3 loop spans 17 amino acids. V lost 4 bases to trimming and J lost 2 bases; unmatched junction nucleotides: 11. CDR1 and CDR2 from the germline V gene are KGHSH and LQKENI. CDR3 in amino acids: CASSRSVSGQGPYEQYF. The CDR3 DNA reads TGTGCCAGCTCACGAAGTGTGTCGGGACAGGGGCCCTACGAGCAGTACTTC.

This chain links TRBV10-3 with TRBJ2-1; 7 bases agree with TRBD1. The CDR3 contains 16 residues. Per germline, CDR1 ENHRY and CDR2 SYGVKD. The V gene end was trimmed by 6 bases and the J gene end by 0 bases; junction bases not matched to a gene: 8. Written as DNA, the CDR3 is TGTGCCATCAGCCCTACAGGGGACCACTCCTACAATGAGCAGTTCTTC. Its translation: CAISPTGDHSYNEQFF.

V and J are TRBV10-3 and TRBJ2-3; the D call may be TRBD1 or TRBD2 (5 bases each). V shed 3 bases and J shed 4 bases, with 11 bases lying between them. This CDR3 has 14 residues. Germline V CDR1 and CDR2: ENHRY, SYGVKD. As DNA, the CDR3 is TGTGCCATCAGTGACCCTCGAGGGGCAGATACGCAGTATTTT. Its protein is CAISDPRGADTQYF.

This chain connects TRBV7-2 to TRBJ2-1; 7 bases agree with TRBD2. The CDR3 is 14 residues long. Germline V gene sequence: CDR1 SGHTA, CDR2 FQGNSA. Trimming removed 5 bases from V and 4 bases from J; junction bases left unmatched: 5. The CDR3 region has the DNA TGTGCCAGCAGCGGGACTACACAATACAATGAGCAGTTCTTC. Translating gives CASSGTTQYNEQFF.

The chain employs TRBV5-1 and TRBJ2-5; D is perhaps TRBD2 (5 bases). There are 15 residues in the CDR3. Per germline, CDR1 SGHRS and CDR2 YFSETQ. Trimming pared 0 bases from V and 2 bases from J, leaving 11 bases between. In nucleotides, the CDR3 is TGCGCCAGCAGCTTGGTTCGTACGGGGCAAGAGACCCAGTACTTC. Translating gives CASSLVRTGQETQYF. The entire variable domain, with the rest obtained from reference TRBV5-1 and TRBJ2-5, is as follows: KAGVTQTPRYLIKTRGQQVTLSCSPISGHRSVSWYQQTPGQGLQFLFEYFSETQRNKGNFPGRFSGRQFSNSRSEMNVSTLELGDSALYLCASSLVRTGQETQYFGPGTRLLVL.

The rearrangement uses TRBV28 and TRBJ2-4, with D possibly called TRBD1 or TRBD2 (5 bases each). Looked up from germline, CDR1 is MDHEN and CDR2 is SYDVKM. The CDR3 has 19 amino acids. V lost 3 bases and J 0 bases, leaving 21 bases between the germline ends. The CDR3 region is CASSFSPVKGRIAKNIQYF. The CDR3 bases are TGTGCCAGCAGTTTTTCCCCTGTGAAGGGACGAATAGCCAAAAACATTCAGTACTTC. The whole variable domain, filled in from reference TRBV28 and TRBJ2-4, reads DVKVTQSSRYLVKRTGEKVFLECVQDMDHENMFWYRQDPGLGLRLIYFSYDVKMKEKGDIPEGYSVSREKKERFSLILESASTNQTSMYLCASSFSPVKGRIAKNIQYFGAGTRLSVL.

Written as DNA, the CDR3 is TGTGCCAGCAGTGTCAGCGTGGGAGGCTACACCTTC. Protein sequence: CASSVSVGGYTF. This sequence joins TRBV28 and TRBJ1-2; D unclear. The CDR3 runs to 12 residues. Germline loops: CDR1 MDHEN, CDR2 SYDVKM. V was cut by 5 bases and J by 8 bases, with 12 bases left in between.

The J gene is TRBJ2-3, the V gene TRBV5-1; D unclear. Trimming left V 4 bases short and J 1 base short, with 13 bases between. Germline V gene sequence: CDR1 SGHRS, CDR2 YFSETQ. This CDR3 is 15 amino acids long. Here the CDR3 reads CASSLRPSRTDTQYF. The CDR3 DNA is TGCGCCAGCAGCCTCAGACCGAGTCGCACAGATACGCAGTATTTT.

CDR3 residues: CALHVLGVEQYF. CDR3 DNA: TGTGCCCTTCACGTGCTCGGGGTCGAGCAGTACTTC. The chain combines TRBV30 with TRBJ2-7; D is perhaps TRBD2 (5 bases). The V and J ends lost 8 bases and 6 bases respectively, with 17 bases between them. Germline V gene sequence: CDR1 GTSNPN, CDR2 SVGIG (reference sequence). The CDR3 runs to 12 residues.

With regard to this clone: This may stem from a read error, because a much larger clone lies one nucleotide away. The rearrangement uses TRBV7-3 and TRBJ1-1; 9 nucleotides agree with TRBD1. In germline, CDR1 is SGHTA, CDR2 FQGTGA. Unmatched junction bases numbered 1, after V lost 4 bases and J lost 1 base. CDR3 length: 14 residues. The CDR3 DNA sequence: TGTGCCAGCAGCTCGGACAGGGGGAACACTGAAGCTTTCTTT. Protein product: CASSSDRGNTEAFF.

This sequence joins TRBV7-7 and TRBJ2-7, with D possibly being TRBD1 (5 bases). The V gene's germline CDR1 is SSHAT and CDR2 FNYEAQ (reference sequence). The V end lost 3 bases, the J end lost 4 bases, and 10 bases lay between the germline ends. CDR3 length: 13 residues. Written as DNA, the CDR3 is TGTGCCAGCAGCTTGGGGCGAGGTTACGAGCAGTACTTC. Protein: CASSLGRGYEQYF.